This is a list of T cell receptor beta chains from one sample in a study of blood T cell repertoires in COVID-19. Clones were read by immunoSEQ multiplex PCR, and TCRdb kept only the in-frame ones, dropping some. The sample contains 87,000 or so clones, roughly 88% of which appear only once. The material sequenced was peripheral blood. These receptor sequences come from a man aged 18-30 years with COVID-19, enrolled during active disease. The CDR3 runs from the conserved cysteine through the conserved F or W. The D gene is left open where the match is weak. Clone size is stated in some rows and not others, as once, few, many or a class when expanded.

j_gene	v_gene	abundance	d_gene	CDR3nt	CDR3aa
TRBJ2-1	TRBV30	-	TRBD2	TGTGCCTGGAGGAAAACTAGCGGGAGGGCCCCACTCTACAATGAGCAGTTCTTC	CAWRKTSGRAPLYNEQFF
TRBJ2-7	TRBV13	-	TRBD2	TGTGCCAGCAGCTTAGGGACTAGCGGCATCCTCTACGAGCAGTACTTC	CASSLGTSGILYEQYF
TRBJ2-7	TRBV6-2/TRBV6-3	-	TRBD2	TGTGCCAGCAGTTACACTAGCGGGAGAGACGAGCAGTACTTC	CASSYTSGRDEQYF
TRBJ1-1	TRBV28	-	-	TGTGCCAGCAGTTCGGACAGAACGAACACTGAAGCTTTCTTT	CASSSDRTNTEAFF
TRBJ2-1	TRBV6-4	-	-	TGTGCCAGCAGCAAACGACTAGGAAGAGATGAGCAGTTCTTC	CASSKRLGRDEQFF
TRBJ2-1	TRBV28	-	-	TGTGCCAGCAGTTTTCCGCCCCTAGTGCAGCAGTTCTTC	CASSFPPLVQQFF
TRBJ1-1	TRBV7-9	-	TRBD1	TGTGCCAGCAGCCCTGGACAGGGGAGGAACACTGAAGCTTTCTTT	CASSPGQGRNTEAFF
TRBJ2-5	TRBV6-5	-	TRBD1	TGTGCCAGCAGCCGGGACAGGTCCCAAGAGACCCAGTACTTC	CASSRDRSQETQYF
TRBJ2-7	TRBV19	few	-	TGTGCCAGTAGTATGGGTGGGACGGGAGCCTACGAGCAGTACTTC	CASSMGGTGAYEQYF
TRBJ2-7	TRBV19	-	-	TGTGCCAGTAGTATCCTCGGGGGGCCCCGGGTCTACGAGCAGTACTTC	CASSILGGPRVYEQYF
TRBJ2-7	TRBV2	-	-	TGTGCCAGCAGTGACTCAGGAATCTTTATCGAGCAGTACTTC	CASSDSGIFIEQYF
TRBJ2-2	TRBV28	-	-	TGTGCCAGCACCCCCCTCGGGACATCCCGGGTGACCGGGGAGCTGTTTTTT	CASTPLGTSRVTGELFF
TRBJ2-3	TRBV5-5	-	-	TGTGCCAGCAGCCCTACTAACTGGGGGAGGACAGATACGCAGTATTTT	CASSPTNWGRTDTQYF
TRBJ1-2	TRBV2	-	TRBD1	TGTGCCAGCAGTTCTCGACAGGGAGTAAACTATGGCTACACCTTC	CASSSRQGVNYGYTF
TRBJ2-1	TRBV21-1	-	-	TGTGCGAGCCTCAGCGGAGATTACAATGAGCAGTTCTTC	CASLSGDYNEQFF
TRBJ2-1	TRBV6-6	-	-	TGTGCCAGCAGATCGCACGGGCAGGGGCGATACAATGAGCAGTTCTTC	CASRSHGQGRYNEQFF
TRBJ2-2	TRBV7-8	-	TRBD2	TGTGCCAGCAGCTTCAAGGAGCGGGAGAACACCGGGGAGCTGTTTTTT	CASSFKERENTGELFF
TRBJ1-3	TRBV6-5	-	-	TGTGCCAGCAGTCGAACAATTGGAAACACCATATATTTT	CASSRTIGNTIYF
TRBJ2-1	TRBV3-1/TRBV3-2	-	-	TGTGCCAGCAGCCGCGGAATATACAATGAGCAGTTCTTC	CASSRGIYNEQFF
TRBJ2-2	TRBV7-2	-	-	TGTGCCAGCAGCTATACCCCCACTAACACCGGGGAGCTGTTTTTT	CASSYTPTNTGELFF
TRBJ2-7	TRBV27	-	TRBD1	TGTGCCAGCAGACAACAGGGGGCGCGGGCCTACGAGCAGTACTTC	CASRQQGARAYEQYF
TRBJ2-1	TRBV19	-	-	TGTGCCAGTAGTATAGGGGTAGCAGTCTACAATGAGCAGTTCTTC	CASSIGVAVYNEQFF
TRBJ2-4	TRBV13	-	-	TGTGCCAGCAGCTTAGTGCAGTCCAAAAACATTCAGTACTTC	CASSLVQSKNIQYF
TRBJ1-1	TRBV5-1	-	TRBD1	TGCGCCAGCAGCCTCACAGGGGACGGCACTGAAGCTTTCTTT	CASSLTGDGTEAFF
TRBJ2-2	TRBV30	-	-	TGTGCCTGGATTAGAGCCGCCACCGGGGAGCTGTTTTTT	CAWIRAATGELFF
TRBJ2-7	TRBV7-9	-	TRBD2	TGTGCCAGCAGTTTCAGCCCGGGACTAGCGGAGTCCTACGAGCAGTACTTC	CASSFSPGLAESYEQYF
TRBJ2-3	TRBV6-2/TRBV6-3	-	-	TGTGCCAGCAGCAGGACTGTCTACACAGATACGCAGTATTTT	CASSRTVYTDTQYF
TRBJ2-7	TRBV7-2	once	-	TGTGCCAGCAGCCTGGAGGGCCTTGGGTACAACGAGCAGTACTTC	CASSLEGLGYNEQYF